This TCR beta chain was captured in a study of OX40 agonist ivuxolimab in advanced cancers. For the study at large: It was ivuxolimab, an agonistic anti-OX40 (CD134) antibody, that patients were treated with.

Sequencing was performed with immunoSEQ multiplex PCR; in TCRdb, only in-frame clones are kept and a portion is missing. The sample shows 71,000 or so clones, around 86% of them seen only once. The germline CDR1 and CDR2 sequences are SGHTA and FQGNSA. This CDR3 has 14 residues. After removal of 3 bases from V and 4 bases from J, the junction contained 1 base not matched to a gene. Material: CD4+ or CD8+ T cells sorted from blood, obtained in a trial of the OX40 agonist ivuxolimab. The chain is built from TRBV7-2 and TRBJ2-4, with TRBD2 identical over 9 bases. The source is an adult with an advanced solid tumor such as melanoma, head and neck, liver or kidney cancer. The CDR3 bases are TGTGCCAGCAGCTTTACTAGCGGGAAAAACATTCAGTACTTC. Translated, it gives CASSFTSGKNIQYF.